A selection of T cell receptor beta chains follows, all from one sample in a study of T cells in Graves' hyperthyroidism and ophthalmopathy. TCRdb re-called the multiplex PCR reads with MiXCR, one entry per CDR3 protein. This table holds about 640,000 distinct CDR3 sequences, 14% found once. Sequencing was carried out using blood. Every receptor here comes from a woman in her fifties or sixties with Graves' ophthalmopathy. CDR3s leave out the opening cysteine and the closing phenylalanine or tryptophan. Expanded clones are given a class, and other clones once, few, many or no size at all.

clone_size: many
v_call: TRBV6-6
cdr3_aa: ASSYSQGLGTYNEQF

clone_size: many
v_call: TRBV18
cdr3_aa: ASSRAGGIYEQY

clone_size: many
v_call: TRBV2
cdr3_aa: ASSEYRTEKLF

clone_size: many
v_call: TRBV24-1
cdr3_aa: ATSDLGGGSYNEQF

clone_size: many
v_call: TRBV7-8
cdr3_aa: ASSMTGYTEAF

clone_size: many
v_call: TRBV7-3
cdr3_aa: ASSLIGGETQY

clone_size: few
v_call: TRBV11-3
cdr3_aa: ASSQDRFTDTQY

clone_size: NA
v_call: TRBV7-6
cdr3_aa: ASSLVGGGPAKNIQY

clone_size: many
v_call: TRBV10-3
cdr3_aa: AITAGQNKETQY

clone_size: NA
v_call: TRBV5-1
cdr3_aa: ASSRTGSHEQF

clone_size: many
v_call: TRBV29-1
cdr3_aa: SAHRSGTDPYGYT

clone_size: few
v_call: TRBV15
cdr3_aa: ATSTDRGRYEQY

clone_size: many
v_call: TRBV10-3
cdr3_aa: AISETILGAPSSGANVLT

clone_size: many
v_call: TRBV2
cdr3_aa: AQGRGQETQY

clone_size: NA
v_call: TRBV4-1
cdr3_aa: ASSHGRDKSYEQY

clone_size: many
v_call: TRBV19
cdr3_aa: ASSIGMQGTEAF

clone_size: NA
v_call: TRBV6-2/TRBV6-3
cdr3_aa: ASRGLAVDTQY

clone_size: few
v_call: TRBV20-1
cdr3_aa: SARRLPQGQF

clone_size: NA
v_call: TRBV5-1
cdr3_aa: ASSYQGGEETQY

clone_size: many
v_call: TRBV6-2/TRBV6-3
cdr3_aa: ASSRPRLTYNEQF

clone_size: many
v_call: TRBV11-2
cdr3_aa: ASSLGDSPVRRAF

clone_size: NA
v_call: TRBV6-1
cdr3_aa: ASRDGQGLYGYT

clone_size: NA
v_call: TRBV4-3
cdr3_aa: ASRERENSGNGYIQY

clone_size: few
v_call: TRBV10-2
cdr3_aa: ASRRTGPGQETQY

clone_size: many
v_call: TRBV28
cdr3_aa: ASSEPGLGIEQF

clone_size: NA
v_call: TRBV29-1
cdr3_aa: SVEGGTGMNT

clone_size: many
v_call: TRBV10-3
cdr3_aa: AISDRGQGPYEQY

clone_size: NA
v_call: TRBV7-9
cdr3_aa: ASSRTNEAF

clone_size: many
v_call: TRBV5-1
cdr3_aa: ASSLDRVYGEQF

clone_size: many
v_call: TRBV4-3
cdr3_aa: ASSQDLERGTYNEQF

clone_size: few
v_call: TRBV6-2/TRBV6-3
cdr3_aa: ASSYRGRATEAF

clone_size: few
v_call: TRBV4-2
cdr3_aa: ASSPGLAGVAKNIQY

clone_size: NA
v_call: TRBV7-3
cdr3_aa: ASSFMFGDTIY

clone_size: many
v_call: TRBV20-1
cdr3_aa: SARTGVSTDTQY

clone_size: many
v_call: TRBV20-1
cdr3_aa: SARGQTVHEQY

clone_size: few
v_call: TRBV7-3
cdr3_aa: ASSLPRGGPSYEQY

clone_size: once
v_call: TRBV4-1
cdr3_aa: ASSQGGRGTDTRY

clone_size: NA
v_call: TRBV6-1
cdr3_aa: ASMDRGINEKLF

clone_size: few
v_call: TRBV24-1
cdr3_aa: ATSDPGRDYGYT

clone_size: NA
v_call: TRBV6-5
cdr3_aa: ASSYSKSRALDTEAF

clone_size: NA
v_call: TRBV25-1
cdr3_aa: ASKVGAGGQETQY

clone_size: many
v_call: TRBV10-3
cdr3_aa: ASRDGVNTEAF

clone_size: many
v_call: TRBV2
cdr3_aa: ASGLGQITDTQY

clone_size: many
v_call: TRBV19
cdr3_aa: ASNAGTGEAPSYNEQF

clone_size: NA
v_call: TRBV20-1
cdr3_aa: SAWDGLTYEQY

clone_size: once
v_call: TRBV18
cdr3_aa: ASSPPGTEELQF